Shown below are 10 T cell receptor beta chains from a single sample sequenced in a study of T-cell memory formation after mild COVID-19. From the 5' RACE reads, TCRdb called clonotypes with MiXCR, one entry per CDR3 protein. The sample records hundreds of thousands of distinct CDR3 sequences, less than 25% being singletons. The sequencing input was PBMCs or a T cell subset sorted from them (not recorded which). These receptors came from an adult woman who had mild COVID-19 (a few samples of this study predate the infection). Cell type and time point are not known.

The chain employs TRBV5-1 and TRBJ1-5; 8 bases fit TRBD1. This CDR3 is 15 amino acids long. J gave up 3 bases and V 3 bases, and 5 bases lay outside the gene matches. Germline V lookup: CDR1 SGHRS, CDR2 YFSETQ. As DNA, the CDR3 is TGCGCCAGCAGCTATGGACAGGGCACCAATCAGCCCCAGCATTTT. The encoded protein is CASSYGQGTNQPQHF.

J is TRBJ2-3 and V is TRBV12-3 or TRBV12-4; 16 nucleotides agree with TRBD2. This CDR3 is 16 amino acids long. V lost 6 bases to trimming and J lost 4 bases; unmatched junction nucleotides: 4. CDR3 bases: TGTGCCAGCAGACCTGGGACTAGCGGGGGGGCAGATACGCAGTATTTT. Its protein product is CASRPGTSGGADTQYF.

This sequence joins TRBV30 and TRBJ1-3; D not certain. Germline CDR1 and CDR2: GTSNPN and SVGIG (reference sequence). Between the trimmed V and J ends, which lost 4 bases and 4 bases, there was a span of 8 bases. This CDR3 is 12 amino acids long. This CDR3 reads CAWTDLGNTIYF. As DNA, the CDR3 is TGTGCCTGGACTGATTTGGGAAACACCATATATTTT.

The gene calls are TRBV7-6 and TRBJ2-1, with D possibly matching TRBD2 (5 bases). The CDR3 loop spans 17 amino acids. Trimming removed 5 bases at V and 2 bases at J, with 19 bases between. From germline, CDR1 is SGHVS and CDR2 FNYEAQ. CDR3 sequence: CASSPTGERFTYNEQFF. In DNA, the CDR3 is TGTGCCAGCAGCCCCACGGGTGAGCGGTTTACCTACAATGAGCAGTTCTTC.

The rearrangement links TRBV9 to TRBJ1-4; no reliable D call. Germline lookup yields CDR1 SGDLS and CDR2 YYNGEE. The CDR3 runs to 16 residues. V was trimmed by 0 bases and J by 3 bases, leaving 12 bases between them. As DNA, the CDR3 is TGTGCCAGCAGCGTAGCTGGCGGAACCTCTAATGAAAAACTGTTTTTT. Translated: CASSVAGGTSNEKLFF.

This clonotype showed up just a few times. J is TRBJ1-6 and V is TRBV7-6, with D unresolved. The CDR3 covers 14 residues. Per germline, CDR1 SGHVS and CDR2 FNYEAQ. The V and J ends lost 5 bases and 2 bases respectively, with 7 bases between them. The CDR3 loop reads CASSEVPYNSPLHF. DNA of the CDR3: TGTGCCAGCAGCGAGGTCCCCTATAATTCACCCCTCCACTTT. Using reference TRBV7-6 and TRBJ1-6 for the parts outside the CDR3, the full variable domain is GAGVSQSPRYKVTKRGQDVALRCDPISGHVSLYWYRQALGQGPEFLTYFNYEAQQDKSGLPNDRFSAERPEGSISTLTIQRTEQRDSAMYRCASSEVPYNSPLHFGNGTRLTVT.

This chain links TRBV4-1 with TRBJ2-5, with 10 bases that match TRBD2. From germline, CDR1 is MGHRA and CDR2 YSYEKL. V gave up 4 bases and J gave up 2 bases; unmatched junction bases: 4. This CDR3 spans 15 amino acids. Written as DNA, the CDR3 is TGCGCCAGCAGCCGGACTAGCGGAGATCAAGAGACCCAGTACTTC. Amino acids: CASSRTSGDQETQYF.

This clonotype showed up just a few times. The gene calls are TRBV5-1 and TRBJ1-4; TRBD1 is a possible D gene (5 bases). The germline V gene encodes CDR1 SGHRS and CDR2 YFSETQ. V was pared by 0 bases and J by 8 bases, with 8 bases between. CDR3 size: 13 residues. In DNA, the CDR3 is TGCGCCAGCAGCTTGGTGGGGGAAGAAAAACTGTTTTTT. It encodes CASSLVGEEKLFF.

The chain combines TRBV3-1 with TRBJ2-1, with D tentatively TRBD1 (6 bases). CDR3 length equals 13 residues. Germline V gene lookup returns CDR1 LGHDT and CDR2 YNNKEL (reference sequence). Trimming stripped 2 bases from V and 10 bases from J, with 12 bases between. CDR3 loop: CASSQTTGLEQFF. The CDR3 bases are TGTGCCAGCAGCCAAACTACAGGGTTAGAGCAGTTCTTC.

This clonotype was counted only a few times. The CDR3 protein is CASRTGFYEQYF. DNA for the CDR3: TGTGCCAGCAGGACAGGGTTCTACGAGCAGTACTTC. This sequence joins TRBV2 and TRBJ2-7; TRBD1 matches at 7 bases. The CDR3 has 12 residues. The germline V gene has CDR1 SNHLY and CDR2 FYNNEI. Germline trimming cut 6 bases from V and 3 bases from J; bases unmatched to any gene: 2.